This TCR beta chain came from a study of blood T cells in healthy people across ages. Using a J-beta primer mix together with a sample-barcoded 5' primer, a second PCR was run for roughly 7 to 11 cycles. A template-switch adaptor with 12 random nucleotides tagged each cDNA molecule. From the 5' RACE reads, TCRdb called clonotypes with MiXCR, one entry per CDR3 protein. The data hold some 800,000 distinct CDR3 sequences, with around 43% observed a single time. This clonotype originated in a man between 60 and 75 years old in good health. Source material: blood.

CDR3 DNA sequence: TGTGCCAGCAGCCGTACCGGGACAGGGTCCTACAATGAGCAGTTCTTC. This translates into CASSRTGTGSYNEQFF. V usage is TRBV6-5 and J usage is TRBJ2-1, with 9 nucleotides matching TRBD1. After removal of 6 bases from V and 1 base from J, the junction contained 7 bases not matched to a gene. Germline V CDR1 and CDR2: MNHEY, SVGAGI. This CDR3 has 16 residues.